The entry below describes one T cell receptor (beta chain). A few counts support this clonotype. It has no known antigen specificity. The record has no base qualities; no much larger clone is one base away. Libraries were built with 5' RACE. Data came from an Illumina HiSeq 2500. A second PCR of roughly 7 to 11 cycles was performed with a sample-barcoded 5' primer and a J-beta primer mix. Each TCR beta cDNA molecule received a unique molecular identifier from a template-switch 5' adaptor carrying 12 random nucleotides. At least 3 million CDR3-containing paired-end reads were obtained from each sample. The Mint cDNA synthesis kit, primed by a TRBC-specific oligonucleotide, was used to synthesize first-strand cDNA from all RNA. Following uracil-DNA glycosylase treatment, a first 18-cycle PCR with universal primers M1SS and BC2_uni_R was performed on all cDNA. The study's own analysis went as follows. Normalization of each sample was performed by random selection of 1 million high-quality reads, each carrying a distinct molecular identifier. Reads sharing molecular identifiers were discarded rather than binned into consensus sequences. MiTCR, set to a Q25 quality threshold and the strictest error-elimination algorithm, was used for CDR3 identification, clonotype clustering and error correction. A nonparametric unseen species model with Euler transformation was used to estimate a lower bound on total TCR beta diversity. The public reads were run again by TCRdb, first through fastp at Q25 and then through MiXCR, and only productive beta chains were kept. Identical CDR3 protein sequences are pooled into one entry, listed with their most common genes and DNA. TCRdb's processing, not the authors' own work, is the source of the V and J calls. Counted in this sample were around 780,000 distinct CDR3 sequences; 56% of them appeared once. 20% to 30% of the sample is held by the ten biggest clonotypes.

Systemically healthy Caucasian individuals from Russia, approximately 39 in total and aged about 6 to 100 years, were included as donors. Roughly 10 milliliters of peripheral blood were collected from each donor into EDTA-treated Vacutainer tubes. Ficoll-Paque density-gradient centrifugation was used to isolate PBMCs, with at least 6.5 million per sample. Total RNA, at least 5 micrograms per sample, was extracted from PBMCs with Trizol reagent. For every donor, flow cytometry on a PBMC aliquot measured the percentage of naive CD45RAhigh/CD27high T cells. For CDR1 and CDR2, the germline V gene lists SGHRS and YFSETQ. Including cysteine and phenylalanine, the CDR3 has 16 amino acids. Just the 48-base CDR3 DNA is kept, in frame starting at base 1. At the junction V is shortened by 4 bases and J by 1 base; bases outside the gene matches: 6. The data were obtained in a study of blood T cells in healthy people across ages (dated by TCRdb to the mid-2010s). Context from the whole study: In model experiments, template switching captured roughly one uniquely barcoded TCR beta cDNA molecule for every two T cells. Donors of different ages were randomly distributed across sequencing lanes to avoid experimental bias. The donors were divided into four age groups: young (average around 17 years), middle-aged (roughly 42), aged (approximately 62) and long-lived (around 80). The study analyzed two additional independent replicas of 1 million unique cDNA reads from the same blood draw for two donors, one aged 18 to 30 and one aged 80 or older. To track age-related changes in TCR beta repertoire diversity, the study relied on deep sequencing normalized with unique cDNA molecular identifiers. The study at large found these results: Observed TCR beta diversity per million T cells fell roughly linearly with age, and a significant reduction was already apparent by age roughly 40. Conclusive comparison of naive and antigen-experienced compartments was prevented by the profiling of bulk unsorted PBMCs. The percentage of naive T cells measured by flow cytometry correlated strongly with observed TCR beta diversity. Because donor CMV infection status was unknown, age-related changes in expanded clonotypes were potentially confounded. Estimates of total diversity based on one million sequenced T cells were considered lower bounds and underestimates. Compared with the aged group, the long-lived group had more naive CD4+ T cells, fewer expanded clones and increased TCR diversity, a pattern suggesting age selection.

The sample was blood. The sequence derives from a man aged 35 to 55 in good health. The rearranged chain carries TRBV5-1 and TRBJ2-1, and 9 bases in between align with TRBD1. The nucleotide sequence is TGCGCCAGCAGCGTGGCCGACAGGGGGTCCTACAATGAGCAGTTCTTC. This translates into CASSVADRGSYNEQFF. With the portions outside the CDR3 filled from the reference TRBV5-1 and TRBJ2-1 genes, the complete variable region becomes KAGVTQTPRYLIKTRGQQVTLSCSPISGHRSVSWYQQTPGQGLQFLFEYFSETQRNKGNFPGRFSGRQFSNSRSEMNVSTLELGDSALYLCASSVADRGSYNEQFFGPGTRLTVL.